This T cell receptor beta chain derives from a study of post-analysis software for immune sequencing data. On the study more broadly: Both relapsing-remitting and secondary progressive multiple sclerosis featured among the disease courses, as did progressive-relapsing multiple sclerosis. General study results and limits: Strong same-batch co-clustering of samples appeared with F measure clustering. The normalized Chao1 diversity of multiple sclerosis patients was significantly lower than that of controls. Elevated frequency relative to controls characterized roughly 5 TRBV segments in patients, TRBV5-6, TRBV5-1 and TRBV20-1 among them.

Comments on this clonotype: The antigen remains undetermined.

Each TCR beta cDNA library carried unique molecular identifiers. Out of roughly 0.95 to 11 million T cells, a few hundred thousand cDNA molecules were generated. TCRdb used MiXCR to reprocess the PCR reads, holding one entry per CDR3 protein. Here the sample spans around 770,000 distinct CDR3 sequences, about half being singletons. CDR1 is SGHTA, CDR2 FQGNSA, per germline. This CDR3 contains 18 residues. The sample taken for sequencing was blood. V usage is TRBV7-2 and J usage is TRBJ2-5; perhaps TRBD2 as D (6 bases). Gene TRBJ2-7 matches the end of the DNA better, so the J call may be wrong. This TCR derives from a girl between 10 and 17 years old with multiple sclerosis. CDR3 in amino acids: CASSPFGSGVAYRYEQYF. As DNA, the CDR3 is TGTGCCAGCAGCCCCTTCGGGTCGGGGGTGGCCTACCGTTACGAGCAGTACTTC.